A single sample gave rise to the 24 T cell receptor beta chains below, sequenced in a study of cytomegalovirus exposure and HLA in healthy donors. The PCR employed 60 Vbeta primers together with 13 Jbeta primers. The repertoire was sequenced with immunoSEQ multiplex PCR; TCRdb's copy has only in-frame clones and lacks some. The sample holds some 200,000 clones, around 83% seen once. The sequenced sample consisted of PBMCs. All receptors come from a young woman in good health and CMV-seronegative.

J is TRBJ2-7 and V is TRBV11-3, with TRBD2 matching 10 bases. Germline V CDR1 and CDR2: SGHNT, YENEEA. V shed 0 bases and J 6 bases; nucleotides not matched to a gene: 11. The CDR3 length is 17 residues. CDR3: CASSLEVGASGSPEQYF. The CDR3, as DNA: TGTGCCAGCAGCTTAGAAGTGGGGGCTAGCGGGAGCCCCGAGCAGTACTTC.

The rearrangement links TRBV6-5 to TRBJ2-3, with 10 bases matching TRBD2. CDR1 is MNHEY, CDR2 SVGAGI, per germline. This CDR3 has 13 residues. V was clipped by 0 bases and J by 9 bases; unmatched bases: 0. This CDR3 is CASSYSTSGTQYF. The CDR3 bases are TGTGCCAGCAGTTACTCGACTAGCGGGACGCAGTATTTT.

The rearrangement links TRBV29-1 to TRBJ1-3; D possibly corresponds to TRBD1 (5 bases). The CDR3 is 11 amino acids. V lost 4 bases, J lost 4 bases, and 5 bases lay in between. Germline values: CDR1 SQVTM, CDR2 ANQGSEA. DNA for the CDR3: TGCAGCGTTGGGGGCGGAAACACCATATATTTT. Its translation is CSVGGGNTIYF.

The rearrangement uses TRBV7-6 and TRBJ2-3; no reliable D call. This CDR3 has 13 residues. Trimming removed 4 bases from V and 6 bases from J, with 11 bases in between. CDR1 and CDR2 from the germline V gene are SGHVS and FNYEAQ. CDR3 DNA: TGTGCCAGCAGCTCCTGGCAGGCCGATACGCAGTATTTT. Protein product: CASSSWQADTQYF.

The chain combines TRBV27 with TRBJ2-5, with 7 nucleotides matching TRBD1. Germline CDR1 and CDR2: MNHEY and SMNVEV (reference sequence). The CDR3 has 14 amino acids. V lost 4 bases to trimming and J lost 0 bases; unmatched junction nucleotides: 2. The CDR3 loop reads CASSWGQHQETQYF. The CDR3 region has the DNA TGTGCCAGCAGTTGGGGACAGCACCAAGAGACCCAGTACTTC.

V usage is TRBV6-1 and J usage is TRBJ2-3; D perhaps matches TRBD2 (7 bases). The CDR3 is 14 amino acids. V gave up 3 bases and J gave up 3 bases, with 10 bases separating them. Germline V gene sequence: CDR1 MNHNS, CDR2 SASEGT. The CDR3 DNA reads TGTGCCAGCAGTGAGAGGGGGGGTACAGATACGCAGTATTTT. It codes for CASSERGGTDTQYF.

There are a few counts of this clone. This chain joins TRBV18 and TRBJ2-6, with D tentatively TRBD1 (6 bases). Deletions cut 6 bases from V and 0 bases from J, with 21 bases between. CDR1 is KGHSH, CDR2 LQKENI, per germline. The CDR3 covers 19 residues. This CDR3 reads CASSAVAGTPFSGANVLTF. DNA of the CDR3: TGTGCCAGCTCCGCCGTTGCCGGGACACCCTTCTCTGGGGCCAACGTCCTGACTTTC.

This chain uses TRBV30 with TRBJ2-3; TRBD1 aligns across 9 bases. The CDR3 has 15 amino acids. Germline V lookup: CDR1 GTSNPN, CDR2 SVGIG (reference sequence). V shed 2 bases, J shed 6 bases, and the junction held 9 bases outside the gene matches. CDR3 sequence: CAWSTTGGGSDTQYF. CDR3 sequence (DNA): TGTGCCTGGAGTACGACAGGGGGTGGTAGCGATACGCAGTATTTT.

Only a few counts were recorded for this clone. The DNA of the CDR3 is TGTGCCAGCAGCCCGGGCCTAGCGGGAGTCCACGAGCAGTACTTC. Its translation is CASSPGLAGVHEQYF. The chain couples TRBV11-2 to TRBJ2-7; TRBD2 matches at 10 bases. V shed 5 bases, J shed 5 bases, and the junction held 9 bases outside the gene matches. CDR1 is SGHAT, CDR2 FQNNGV, per germline. The CDR3 extends over 15 amino acids.

This chain joins TRBV28 and TRBJ2-7; 8 bases line up with TRBD2. Trimming took 6 bases from V and 4 from J; bases not matched to a gene: 17. CDR1 MDHEN and CDR2 SYDVKM come from the germline V gene. CDR3 length: 17 amino acids. This CDR3 is CASREPGLGKQKYEQYF. The CDR3 DNA sequence: TGTGCCAGCAGGGAGCCGGGACTAGGAAAGCAAAAGTACGAGCAGTACTTC. Full variable domain (missing parts from reference TRBV28 and TRBJ2-7): DVKVTQSSRYLVKRTGEKVFLECVQDMDHENMFWYRQDPGLGLRLIYFSYDVKMKEKGDIPEGYSVSREKKERFSLILESASTNQTSMYLCASREPGLGKQKYEQYFGPGTRLTVT.

The chain has TRBV19 and TRBJ2-3; no reliable D call. Deletions cut 7 bases from V and 2 bases from J, with 13 bases between. The CDR3 is 14 residues long. The germline gives CDR1 LNHDA, CDR2 SQIVND (reference sequence). CDR3 sequence (DNA): TGTGCCAGTAATAGCCCAATTACCACAGATACGCAGTATTTT. It translates to CASNSPITTDTQYF. Full variable domain (rest looked up from reference TRBV19 and TRBJ2-3): DGGITQSPKYLFRKEGQNVTLSCEQNLNHDAMYWYRQDPGQGLRLIYYSQIVNDFQKGDIAEGYSVSREKKESFPLTVTSAQKNPTAFYLCASNSPITTDTQYFGPGTRLTVL.

This clone was counted a single time. The chain combines TRBV15 with TRBJ1-5, with 7 bases that match TRBD1. Losses at the gene ends were 0 bases for V and 6 bases for J; bases not matched to a gene: 8. Germline V lookup: CDR1 LNHNV, CDR2 YYDKDF (reference sequence). This CDR3 spans 16 amino acids. The CDR3 DNA follows: TGTGCCACCAGCAGAGATTTAGGAGGGGGCAGTCAGCCCCAGCATTTT. Protein: CATSRDLGGGSQPQHF.

The count of this clone is one. As DNA, the CDR3 is TGTGCCAGCAGCTTAGGGGGCAAGGGAGCTTTCTTT. It encodes CASSLGGKGAFF. This chain uses TRBV7-9 with TRBJ1-1; D might be TRBD1 (5 bases). The CDR3 spans 12 residues. Trimming removed 1 base from V and 10 bases from J, with 10 bases in between. Germline V CDR1 and CDR2: SEHNR, FQNEAQ (reference sequence).

This clone turned up a few times. This rearrangement joins TRBV4-3 to TRBJ1-4; unclear D gene. V shed 0 bases and J shed 7 bases, with 12 bases lying between them. The germline V gene has CDR1 LGHNA and CDR2 YSLEER. The CDR3 spans 15 residues. The CDR3 protein is CASSQEERGGEKLFF. The CDR3 nucleotides are TGCGCCAGCAGCCAAGAAGAACGGGGAGGTGAAAAACTGTTTTTT.

The chain has TRBV4-2 and TRBJ2-7; D is unresolved. The CDR3 loop spans 14 amino acids. V was trimmed by 1 base and J by 2 bases, leaving 9 bases between them. From germline, CDR1 is LGHNA and CDR2 YNFKEQ. The CDR3 sequence is CASSQVADTYEQYF. Here the CDR3 DNA reads TGTGCCAGCAGCCAAGTGGCGGATACCTACGAGCAGTACTTC.

The V call is TRBV11-2, the J call TRBJ1-3; 8 nucleotides match TRBD1. The CDR3 covers 16 residues. Germline V gives CDR1 SGHAT, CDR2 FQNNGV. Trimming at V came to 5 bases and at J to 2 bases, leaving 8 bases not matched to a gene. The CDR3 loop reads CASSIIRDRTGNTIYF. CDR3 nucleotides: TGTGCCAGCAGCATTATCCGGGACAGGACTGGAAACACCATATATTTT.

On this clone: It is likely a read error, because the conserved phenylalanine at the end of the CDR3 is missing. V gene TRBV14 combines with J gene TRBJ2-2, with TRBD1 matching over 7 bases. Germline lookup yields CDR1 SGHDN and CDR2 FVKESK. This CDR3 region has 17 residues. The junction had 11 bases not matched to a gene; V was cut back by 2 bases and J by 5 bases. In nucleotides, the CDR3 is TGTGCCAGCAGCCAACGCGAGGGGGCTAGCTCGACCGGGGAGCTGTTTTTG. Protein product: CASSQREGASSTGELFL.

The J gene is TRBJ1-4, the V gene TRBV11-2; 7 nucleotides line up with TRBD1. V was clipped by 1 base and J by 5 bases; unmatched bases: 4. CDR1 is SGHAT, CDR2 FQNNGV, per germline. The length of the CDR3 is 15 residues. CDR3 nucleotide sequence: TGTGCCAGCAGCTTAGGAGGGACAGAGAATGAAAAACTGTTTTTT. This codes for CASSLGGTENEKLFF.

This clone showed up just a few times. V and J are TRBV5-1 and TRBJ1-4, with 10 bases lining up with TRBD1. The V gene's germline CDR1 is SGHRS and CDR2 YFSETQ. J lost 8 bases, V lost 0 bases, and 10 bases had no gene match. This CDR3 comprises 17 residues. The CDR3: CASSLGDRGLRREKLFF. The CDR3 DNA is TGCGCCAGCAGCTTGGGGGACAGGGGCCTCCGGAGGGAAAAACTGTTTTTT.

This chain connects TRBV7-2 to TRBJ1-1; D perhaps matches TRBD1 (5 bases). Trimming stripped 0 bases from V and 8 bases from J, with 10 bases between. Germline V gene data show CDR1 as SGHTA and CDR2 as FQGNSA. The CDR3 has 13 amino acids. CDR3 residues: CASSLAGGREAFF. CDR3 bases: TGTGCCAGCAGCTTAGCGGGGGGACGAGAAGCTTTCTTT.

The V and J genes are TRBV9 and TRBJ2-1; 10 bases align to TRBD2. J gave up 6 bases and V 0 bases, and 6 bases lay outside the gene matches. The CDR3 extends over 16 amino acids. Germline CDR1 is SGDLS and CDR2 is YYNGEE. For the CDR3, the DNA is TGTGCCAGCAGCGTAGCCTTGAGCGGGAGGGTCAATGAGCAGTTCTTC. Protein sequence: CASSVALSGRVNEQFF.

This rearrangement joins TRBV5-4 to TRBJ2-5; 9 bases match TRBD2. CDR1 and CDR2 from the germline V gene are SGHNT and YYREEE (reference sequence). V dropped 3 bases and J dropped 1; count of bases not matched to a gene: 4. CDR3 length: 15 residues. CDR3 nucleotide sequence: TGTGCCAGCAGCTCACGACTAGCGGCCCAAGAGACCCAGTACTTC. Translating it yields CASSSRLAAQETQYF.

V is TRBV5-3 and J is TRBJ1-2; no clear D gene. TRBV5-3 is flagged as an ORF with uncertain function. This CDR3 is built from 12 residues. V dropped 0 bases and J dropped 7 bases, with 7 bases sitting between them. Here the CDR3 reads CARSLAPVGYTF. CDR3 in DNA: TGTGCCAGAAGCTTGGCGCCGGTTGGCTACACCTTC.

This clone was seen just once. The CDR3 nucleotides are TGTGCCAGCAGTTCACAGGGGGCGGACTATGGCTACACCTTC. It specifies CASSSQGADYGYTF. The chain couples TRBV6-5 to TRBJ1-2; 9 bases are a match to TRBD1. Germline trimming cut 4 bases from V and 3 bases from J; bases unmatched to any gene: 3. Germline V gene sequence: CDR1 MNHEY, CDR2 SVGAGI. This CDR3 contains 14 residues.